The next 9 T cell receptor beta chains were all read from a single sample in a study of shared clonotypes between healthy human individuals. TCRdb keeps only in-frame clones here, not all; method: immunoSEQ multiplex PCR. Counted here are 450,000 to 600,000 clones, 79% occurring once; the ten biggest clones make up 13%. Sequenced material: PBMCs. These receptors all come from a woman aged 40 to 50 in good health. Some clones in this sample may be carry-over from other donors' samples.

The chain carries TRBV7-3 and TRBJ1-1; no clear D. V was cut by 5 bases and J by 5 bases, with 15 bases left in between. CDR1 is SGHTA, CDR2 FQGTGA, per germline. There are 14 residues in the CDR3. CDR3 DNA: TGTGCCAGCAGCCGAACCGGAGCGGGAACTGAAGCTTTCTTT. It is translated as CASSRTGAGTEAFF.

The CDR3 protein is CASSPSFGAYEQYF. CDR3 coding DNA: TGTGCCAGCTCACCGTCCTTTGGGGCCTACGAGCAGTACTTC. This chain uses TRBV18 with TRBJ2-7; no clear D gene. Germline loops: CDR1 KGHSH, CDR2 LQKENI. This CDR3 region has 14 residues. The V gene lost 3 bases and the J gene lost 2 bases, with 11 bases spanning the gap.

J is TRBJ2-2 and V is TRBV19; 14 bases align to TRBD2. CDR1 LNHDA and CDR2 SQIVND come from the germline V gene (reference sequence). CDR3 length: 19 amino acids. V lost 4 bases, J lost 5 bases, and 12 bases stayed unmatched. The CDR3 is CASSTRGTSGSVMTGELFF. The CDR3, as DNA: TGTGCCAGTAGTACCCGAGGGACTAGCGGGAGCGTTATGACCGGGGAGCTGTTTTTT. Supplemented by reference TRBV19 and TRBJ2-2, the full variable domain reads DGGITQSPKYLFRKEGQNVTLSCEQNLNHDAMYWYRQDPGQGLRLIYYSQIVNDFQKGDIAEGYSVSREKKESFPLTVTSAQKNPTAFYLCASSTRGTSGSVMTGELFFGEGSRLTVL.

The chain recombines TRBV28 with TRBJ2-4; D unresolved. The CDR3 length is 13 residues. Trimming left V 5 bases short and J 0 bases short, with 5 bases between. Germline-derived CDR1 and CDR2 are MDHEN and SYDVKM. The CDR3 spells CASSKLAKNIQYF. In nucleotides, the CDR3 is TGTGCCAGCAGTAAACTAGCCAAAAACATTCAGTACTTC.

The chain carries TRBV29-1 and TRBJ2-7, with a tentative D call TRBD2 (5 bases). The V end was cut by 6 bases, the J end by 1 base, with 16 bases between. Germline V lookup: CDR1 SQVTM, CDR2 ANQGSEA. The CDR3 length is 14 residues. CDR3 residues: CSVAPNSVSYEQYF. The CDR3 nucleotides read TGCAGCGTCGCCCCGAATAGCGTATCCTACGAGCAGTACTTC.

The V gene is TRBV4-2, the J gene TRBJ1-2; 10 bases line up with TRBD1. Looked up from germline, CDR1 is LGHNA and CDR2 is YNFKEQ. The trim removed 0 bases at V and 7 bases at J, leaving 8 bases unmatched. This CDR3 comprises 16 residues. The CDR3 region has the DNA TGTGCCAGCAGCCAAGATCCGGGACAGGGGTTTTCTGGCTACACCTTC. This gives the protein CASSQDPGQGFSGYTF.

As regards this clone: Other DNA sequences in this specimen translate into the identical CDR3. The gene calls are TRBV19 and TRBJ1-2, with D hard to call. Looked up from germline, CDR1 is LNHDA and CDR2 is SQIVND (reference sequence). The V gene lost 5 bases and the J gene lost 4 bases, with 8 bases spanning the gap. The CDR3 length is 12 residues. This chain's CDR3 is CASSPGSYGYTF. DNA of the CDR3: TGTGCCAGTAGTCCCGGGTCCTATGGCTACACCTTC.

The chain is built from TRBV19 and TRBJ2-7; weak D call: TRBD2 (5 bases). The CDR3 is 14 amino acids. V shed 9 bases and J shed 0 bases, with 15 bases lying between them. CDR1 is LNHDA, CDR2 SQIVND, per germline (reference sequence). DNA of the CDR3: TGTGCCAGCTGTAAGACGGGGAGCTCCTACGAGCAGTACTTC. Translated: CASCKTGSSYEQYF.

The chain uses TRBV7-6 and TRBJ2-7; perhaps D is TRBD1 or TRBD2 (5 bases each). CDR1 and CDR2 (germline): SGHVS, FNYEAQ. This CDR3 has 14 amino acids. With 5 bases removed from V and 6 bases from J, the gap between germline ends came to 17 bases. DNA of the CDR3: TGTGCCAGCAGCCCGAGGGACCGATCATCCGAGCAGTACTTC. It encodes CASSPRDRSSEQYF.